This T cell receptor (beta chain) was recovered during a study of cytomegalovirus exposure and HLA in healthy donors. Trimming at V came to 7 bases and at J to 5 bases, leaving 16 bases not matched to a gene. Germline CDR1 and CDR2: WSHSY and SAAADI. The CDR3 is made up of 17 amino acids. Both 60 Vbeta primers and 13 Jbeta primers went into the PCR. Sequencing was performed with immunoSEQ multiplex PCR; in TCRdb, only in-frame clones are kept and a portion is missing. The sample includes 150,000 to 200,000 clones, 65% to 85% of them seen just once. This clone was counted only a few times. This clonotype was obtained from a woman in her 30s in good health and CMV-seropositive. Material for sequencing was PBMCs. The chain employs TRBV10-2 and TRBJ2-1; 8 nucleotides match TRBD1. CDR3 loop: CASTEGTGPRGDNEQFF. As DNA, the CDR3 is TGCGCCAGCACCGAAGGGACAGGCCCGAGGGGTGACAATGAGCAGTTCTTC.